The clone carrying this T cell receptor (beta chain) has a count of ten or more. Its antigen is as yet unknown. This sample is drawn from a study of T-cell memory formation after mild COVID-19. The V gene's germline CDR1 is SGDLS and CDR2 YYNGEE. The CDR3 runs 15 residues. V dropped 0 bases and J dropped 0 bases, with 9 bases sitting between them. TCRdb reprocessed the 5' RACE reads via MiXCR and lists one record per CDR3 protein. The sample consists of about 470,000 distinct CDR3 sequences, around a sixth of them appearing once. Study results and limitations: Pre-infection memory already had some responding clones, implying cross-reactive memory joined. Among clones peaking at day 37 in the second wave, SARS-CoV-2 specificity remained unconfirmed. Clones that got smaller from day 15 to 85 had even CD4/CD8, while clones growing later tipped toward CD4+.

The sample was PBMCs or a T cell subset sorted from them (not recorded which). The clonotype originates from an adult woman who had mild COVID-19 (a few samples of this study predate the infection). Cell type and time point are not known. The rearrangement uses TRBV9 and TRBJ2-5; D gene ambiguous. The CDR3 sequence: CASSVGTMYQETQYF. The CDR3 nucleotides are TGTGCCAGCAGCGTAGGGACCATGTACCAAGAGACCCAGTACTTC.